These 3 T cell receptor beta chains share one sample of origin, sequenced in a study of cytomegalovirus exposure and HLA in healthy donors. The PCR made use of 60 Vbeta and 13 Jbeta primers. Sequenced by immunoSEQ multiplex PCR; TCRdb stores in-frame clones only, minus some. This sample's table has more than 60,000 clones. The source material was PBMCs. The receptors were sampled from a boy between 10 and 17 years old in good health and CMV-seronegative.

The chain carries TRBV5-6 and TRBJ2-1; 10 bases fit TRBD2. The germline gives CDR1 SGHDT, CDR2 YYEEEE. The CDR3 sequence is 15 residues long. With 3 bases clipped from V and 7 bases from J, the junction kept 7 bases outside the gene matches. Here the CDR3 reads CASSYLAGDGNEQFF. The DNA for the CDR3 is TGTGCCAGCAGCTACCTAGCGGGAGACGGTAATGAGCAGTTCTTC.

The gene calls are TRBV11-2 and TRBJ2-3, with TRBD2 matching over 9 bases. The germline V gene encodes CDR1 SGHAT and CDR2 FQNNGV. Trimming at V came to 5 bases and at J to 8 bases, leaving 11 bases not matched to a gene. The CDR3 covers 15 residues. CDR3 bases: TGTGCCAGCAGCCCGAGGGCGGGGGGGCGAGGTACGCAGTATTTT. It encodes CASSPRAGGRGTQYF.

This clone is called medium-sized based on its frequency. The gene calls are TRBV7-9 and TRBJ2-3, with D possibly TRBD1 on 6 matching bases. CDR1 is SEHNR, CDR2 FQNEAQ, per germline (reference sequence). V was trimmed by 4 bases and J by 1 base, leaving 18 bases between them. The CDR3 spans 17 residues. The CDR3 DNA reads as TGTGCCAGCAGCTCATTAACAGGGCACGAAGGCACAGATACGCAGTATTTT. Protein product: CASSSLTGHEGTDTQYF.